The source of this TCR beta chain is a study of cytomegalovirus exposure and HLA in healthy donors. Study-wide points: Reports indicated that the classifier achieved high specificity and sensitivity in diagnosing cytomegalovirus status. Immune exposure was documented only through CMV serostatus. With DRB1 most and HLA-C fewest, TCR association rates differed between HLA loci in a later analysis.

Researchers ran the PCR with 60 Vbeta and 13 Jbeta primers. Data came from immunoSEQ multiplex PCR; TCRdb stores just in-frame clones and leaves some out. The repertoire holds approximately 170,000 clones, with about four fifths as singletons. Germline-derived CDR1 and CDR2 are SGHAT and FQNNGV. This CDR3 comprises 14 residues. With 1 base removed from V and 0 bases from J, the gap between germline ends came to 5 bases. Unrecorded immune exposure was likely among donors, who were nominally healthy when sampled. Regarding this clone: Its antigen is undetermined.

This rearrangement joins TRBV11-2 to TRBJ2-3; D may be TRBD2 (5 bases). Sample: PBMCs. This clonotype was sampled from a male donor in good health and CMV-seropositive. In nucleotides, the CDR3 is TGTGCCAGCAGCTTAGGGAGGAGCACAGATACGCAGTATTTT. It codes for CASSLGRSTDTQYF.